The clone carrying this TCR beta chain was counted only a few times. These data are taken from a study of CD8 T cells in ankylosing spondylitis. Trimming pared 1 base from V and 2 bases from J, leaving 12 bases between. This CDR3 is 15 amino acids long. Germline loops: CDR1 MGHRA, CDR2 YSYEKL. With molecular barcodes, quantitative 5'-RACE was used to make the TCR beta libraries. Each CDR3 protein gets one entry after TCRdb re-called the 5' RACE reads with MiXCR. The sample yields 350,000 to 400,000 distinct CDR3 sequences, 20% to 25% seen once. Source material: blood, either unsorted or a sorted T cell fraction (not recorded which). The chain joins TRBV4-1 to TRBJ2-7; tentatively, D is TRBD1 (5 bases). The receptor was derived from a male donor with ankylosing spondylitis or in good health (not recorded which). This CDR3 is CASSQGLEGAYEQYF. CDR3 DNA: TGCGCCAGCAGCCAAGGGCTGGAAGGGGCCTACGAGCAGTACTTC.